Included here is one TCR beta chain sequence, with context. The data are from a study of follicular helper T cells after annual influenza vaccination. The V segment lost 6 bases and the J segment 5 bases; nucleotides outside the gene matches: 5. Germline values: CDR1 MDHEN, CDR2 SYDVKM. There are 15 residues in the CDR3. The protocol was immunoSEQ multiplex PCR, while the TCRdb copy is restricted to in-frame clones and leaves out a portion. The sample lists about 27,000 clones; roughly 80% were seen once. As to time point: 2014-2015 season, pre-vaccination. Sequencing used CXCR5+ CD38- circulating T follicular helper cells from blood, obtained on the day of influenza vaccination. The subset is: circulating Tfh, non-naive CD4+CXCR5+PD-1+ (ICOS+CD38+ or ICOS-CD38-). This receptor was identified in an adult who received the influenza vaccine. The chain uses TRBV28 and TRBJ2-5, with TRBD2 identical over 14 bases. CDR3 region: CASRLTSGGGETQYF. The CDR3 DNA follows: TGTGCCAGCAGATTGACTAGCGGGGGGGGCGAGACCCAGTACTTC.